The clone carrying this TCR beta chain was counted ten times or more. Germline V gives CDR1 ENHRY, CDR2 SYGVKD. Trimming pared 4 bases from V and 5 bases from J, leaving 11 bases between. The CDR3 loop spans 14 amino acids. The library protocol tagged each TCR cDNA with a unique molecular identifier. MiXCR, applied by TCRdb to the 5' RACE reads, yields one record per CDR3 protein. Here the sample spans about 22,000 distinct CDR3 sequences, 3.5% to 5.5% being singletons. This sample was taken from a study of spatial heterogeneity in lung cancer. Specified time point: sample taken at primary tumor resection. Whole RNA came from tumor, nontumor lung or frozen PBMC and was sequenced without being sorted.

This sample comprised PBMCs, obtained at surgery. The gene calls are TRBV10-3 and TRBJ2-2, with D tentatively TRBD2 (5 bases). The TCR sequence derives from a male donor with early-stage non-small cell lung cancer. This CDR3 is CAISGESGTGELFF. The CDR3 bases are TGTGCCATCAGTGGCGAAAGCGGAACCGGGGAGCTGTTTTTT.